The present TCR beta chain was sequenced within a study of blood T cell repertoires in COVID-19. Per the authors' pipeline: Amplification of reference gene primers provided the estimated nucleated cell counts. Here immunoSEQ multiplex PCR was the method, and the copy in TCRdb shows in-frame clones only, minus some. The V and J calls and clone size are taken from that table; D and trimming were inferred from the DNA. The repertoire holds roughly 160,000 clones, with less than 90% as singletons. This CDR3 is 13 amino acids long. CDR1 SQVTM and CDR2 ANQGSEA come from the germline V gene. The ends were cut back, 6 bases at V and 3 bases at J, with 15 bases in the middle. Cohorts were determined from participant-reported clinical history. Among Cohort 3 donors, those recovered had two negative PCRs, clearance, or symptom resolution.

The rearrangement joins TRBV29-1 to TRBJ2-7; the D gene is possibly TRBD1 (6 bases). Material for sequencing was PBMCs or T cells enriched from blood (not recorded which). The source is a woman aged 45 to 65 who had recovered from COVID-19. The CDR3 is CSVEDSASYEQYF. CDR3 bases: TGCAGCGTAGAGGACAGCGCAAGCTACGAGCAGTACTTC.